The entry below gives a single T cell receptor beta chain sequence along with its context. The sample originates from a study of blood T cell repertoires in COVID-19. Study context: Material from acute and convalescent COVID-19 was sourced from the United States, Italy and Spain. Sources were T cells, B-cell-depleted T cells, or PBMCs; the material itself was cDNA or gDNA.

V was cut by 6 bases and J by 3 bases, with 11 bases left in between. Germline V gives CDR1 SNHLY, CDR2 FYNNEI. This CDR3 comprises 13 residues. The Seattle site enrolled patients during active infection and followed them longitudinally. The method was immunoSEQ multiplex PCR; TCRdb's version includes in-frame clones alone and lacks a portion of them. The sample contains some 350,000 clones, about 89% of which appear only once. The receptor was derived from a woman between 45 and 60 years old with COVID-19, enrolled during active disease. This chain links TRBV2 with TRBJ1-1; D is ambiguous. Input material: peripheral blood. The CDR3 nucleotides are TGTGCCAGCAGAGAGGAAGGATACACTGAAGCTTTCTTT. It encodes CASREEGYTEAFF.